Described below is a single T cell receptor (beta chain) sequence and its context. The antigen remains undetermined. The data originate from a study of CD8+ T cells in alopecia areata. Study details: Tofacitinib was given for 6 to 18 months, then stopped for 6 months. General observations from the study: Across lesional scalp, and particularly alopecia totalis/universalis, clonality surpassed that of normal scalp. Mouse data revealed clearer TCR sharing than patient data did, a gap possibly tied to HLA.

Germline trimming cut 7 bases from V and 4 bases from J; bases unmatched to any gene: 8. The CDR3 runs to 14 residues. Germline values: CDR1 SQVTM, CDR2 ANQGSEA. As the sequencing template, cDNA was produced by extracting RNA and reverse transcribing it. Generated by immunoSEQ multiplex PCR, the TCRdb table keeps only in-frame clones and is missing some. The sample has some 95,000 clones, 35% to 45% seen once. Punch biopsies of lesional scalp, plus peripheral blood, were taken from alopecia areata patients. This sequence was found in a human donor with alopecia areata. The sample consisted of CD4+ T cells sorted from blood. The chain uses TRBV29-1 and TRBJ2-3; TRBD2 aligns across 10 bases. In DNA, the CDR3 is TGCAGCGCCTCCAAAGCGGGAGGGCCAGATACGCAGTATTTT. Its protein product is CSASKAGGPDTQYF.